Reported below is one TCR beta chain. Its antigen specificity is not known. Base qualities are not at hand, and no much larger clone is one base apart. This sample is drawn from a study of T-cell reconstitution after alpha-beta-depleted transplantation in children (dated by TCRdb to 2016 to 2018). As for the study more broadly: The study quantitatively tracked T-cell immune reconstitution after TCRalphabeta/CD19-depleted allogeneic hematopoietic cell transplantation in children using TCR repertoire profiling.

Library prep was done by PCR. The data were produced on an Illumina HiSeq 2500. TCR libraries were prepared with molecular barcoding, using unique molecular identifiers to normalize TCRbeta repertoire quantification. TCRdb trimmed the raw reads at Q25, called clones with MiXCR and kept productive beta chains. Identical CDR3 proteins give one entry, which carries the most common genes and DNA. The table for this sample lists about 160,000 distinct CDR3 sequences; 11% of them were counted only once. The ten largest clones add up to roughly 13% of the sample. What the treatment or condition label conveys for this sample: allogeneic hematopoietic cell transplantation with graft depleted of TCRalphabeta T cells and CD19 B cells. TCRalphabeta/CD19-depleted allogeneic hematopoietic cell grafts were given to the transplant recipients, all of whom were children. Study-level results and caveats: The apparently early recovery of alphabetaT-cell counts about two months after transplant reportedly depended on only several hundred rapidly expanded clones that came from non-depleted graft cells. In some patients, high TCRbeta diversity at day 60 was attributed to recipient T cells and intrathymic progenitors that had survived conditioning. Over subsequent months, a decline in hyperexpanded clone frequencies was noted, and after one year, T-cell counts and TCRbeta diversity were mostly ascribed to newly produced T cells.

The specimen comprised PBMCs, sampled before TCRalphabeta/CD19-depleted stem cell transplant. This receptor was taken from a boy aged 2 to 9 with acute myeloid leukemia, due to receive a stem cell transplant.

The CDR3 region reads CASSFSTGLLNTEAFF. The DNA sequence is given as TGCGCCAGCAGCTTTTCCACGGGGTTACTGAACACTGAAGCTTTCTTT. The chain was built from TRBV5-1 and TRBJ1-1, with the identity of the D gene unclear. The CDR3 runs 16 residues from the cysteine to the phenylalanine. Only the CDR3 DNA stays, 48 bases, in frame from base 1. Sequences SGHRS (CDR1) and YFSETQ (CDR2) are obtained from the germline V gene. V loses 2 bases, J loses 0 bases, and the germline ends lie 14 bases apart.